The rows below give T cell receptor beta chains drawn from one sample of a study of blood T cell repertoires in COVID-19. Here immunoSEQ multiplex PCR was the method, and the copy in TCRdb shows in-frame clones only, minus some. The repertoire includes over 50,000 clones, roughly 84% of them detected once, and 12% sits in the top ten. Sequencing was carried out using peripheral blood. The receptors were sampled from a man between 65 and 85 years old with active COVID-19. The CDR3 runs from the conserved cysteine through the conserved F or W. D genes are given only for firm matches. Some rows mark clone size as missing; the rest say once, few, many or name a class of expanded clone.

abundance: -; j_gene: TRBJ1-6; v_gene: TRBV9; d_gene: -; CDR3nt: TGTGCCAGCAGCTCCTCTGGCGAGGCTTCACCCCTCCACTTT; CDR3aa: CASSSSGEASPLHF
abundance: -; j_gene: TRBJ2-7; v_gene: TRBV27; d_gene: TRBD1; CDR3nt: TGTGCCAGCAGTACCCGGGACAGGGGGCTACCCTACGAGCAGTACTTC; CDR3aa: CASSTRDRGLPYEQYF
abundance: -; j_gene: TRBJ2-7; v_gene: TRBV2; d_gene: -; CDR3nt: TGTGCCAGCAGTGTGGACAGCTACGAGCAGTACTTC; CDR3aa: CASSVDSYEQYF
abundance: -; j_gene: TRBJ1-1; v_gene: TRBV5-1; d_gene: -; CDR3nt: TGCGCCAGCAGGAGGTCTCCCGGGGACACTGAAGCTTTCTTT; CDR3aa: CASRRSPGDTEAFF
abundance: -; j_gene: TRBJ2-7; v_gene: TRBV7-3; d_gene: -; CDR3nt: TGTGCCAGCAGCGCCAGGGAAGGTGAGCAGTACTTC; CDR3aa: CASSAREGEQYF
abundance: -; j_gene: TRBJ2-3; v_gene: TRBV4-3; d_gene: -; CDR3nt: TGCGCCAGCAGCCAAGATGGAAAGGGAGGCACAGATACGCAGTATTTT; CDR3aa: CASSQDGKGGTDTQYF
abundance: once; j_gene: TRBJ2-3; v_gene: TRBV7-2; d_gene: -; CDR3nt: TGTGCCAGCAGCCCCCGGAGTACCAGCGATACGCAGTATTTT; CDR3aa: CASSPRSTSDTQYF
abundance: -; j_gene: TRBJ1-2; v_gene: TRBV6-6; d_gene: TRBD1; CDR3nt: TGTGCCAGCAGTTACGGTGAGGGGGCGCGCGGCTACACCTTC; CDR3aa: CASSYGEGARGYTF
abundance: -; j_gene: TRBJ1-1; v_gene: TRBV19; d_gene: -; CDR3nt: TGTGCCAGTAGTATACAGGGCCCCAACACTGAAGCTTTCTTT; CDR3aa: CASSIQGPNTEAFF
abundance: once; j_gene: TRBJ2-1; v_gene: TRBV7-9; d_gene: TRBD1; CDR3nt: TGTGCCAGCAGCTGGACAGGACCCCACAATGAGCAGTTCTTC; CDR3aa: CASSWTGPHNEQFF
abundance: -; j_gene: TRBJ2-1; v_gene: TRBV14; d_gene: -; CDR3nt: TGTGCCAGCAGCCAAGCCGGGGTTCAGTACAATGAGCAGTTCTTC; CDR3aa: CASSQAGVQYNEQFF
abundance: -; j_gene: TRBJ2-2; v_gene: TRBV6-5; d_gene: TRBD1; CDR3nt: TGTGCCAGCAGCCGACAGGGGACCGGGGAGCTGTTTTTT; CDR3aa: CASSRQGTGELFF
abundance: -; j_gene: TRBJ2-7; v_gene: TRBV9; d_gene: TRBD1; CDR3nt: TGTGCCAGCAGCGCGGGACAGGGCTCCGAGCAGTACTTC; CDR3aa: CASSAGQGSEQYF
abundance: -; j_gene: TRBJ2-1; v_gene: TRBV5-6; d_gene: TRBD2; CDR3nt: TGTGCCCCCAAATACGGCGGGGGGGCCGGGAATGAGCAGTTCTTC; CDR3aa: CAPKYGGGAGNEQFF
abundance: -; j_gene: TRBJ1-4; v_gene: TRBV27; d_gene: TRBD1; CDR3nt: TGTGCCAGCAGTCTCCGGACAGGGTTAGGCGTTGAAAAACTGTTTTTT; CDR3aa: CASSLRTGLGVEKLFF
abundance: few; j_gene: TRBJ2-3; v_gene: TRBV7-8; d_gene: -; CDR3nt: TGTGCCAGCTCCCAGTCAGATACGCAGTATTTT; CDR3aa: CASSQSDTQYF
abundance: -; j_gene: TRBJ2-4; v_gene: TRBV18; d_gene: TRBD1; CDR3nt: TGTGCCAGCTCACACGGACAGGGGGCAATCAAAAACATTCAGTACTTC; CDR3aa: CASSHGQGAIKNIQYF
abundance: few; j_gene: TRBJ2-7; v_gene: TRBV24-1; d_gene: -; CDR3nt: TGTGCCACCAGTGACCCACAGGGACCCTACGAGCAGTACTTC; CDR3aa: CATSDPQGPYEQYF
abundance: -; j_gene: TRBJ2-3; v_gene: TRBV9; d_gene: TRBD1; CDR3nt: TGTGCCAGCAGCGTAGGACAGGGGGCCACAGATACGCAGTATTTT; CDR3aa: CASSVGQGATDTQYF
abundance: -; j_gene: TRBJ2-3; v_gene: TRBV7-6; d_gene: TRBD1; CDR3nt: TGTGCCAGCAGCTCGGGACAGGGGGGCACAGATACGCAGTATTTT; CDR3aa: CASSSGQGGTDTQYF
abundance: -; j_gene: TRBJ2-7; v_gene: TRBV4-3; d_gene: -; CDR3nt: TGCGCCAGCAGCCAAGGTAGAGCAGGGGCCTACGAGCAGTACTTC; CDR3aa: CASSQGRAGAYEQYF
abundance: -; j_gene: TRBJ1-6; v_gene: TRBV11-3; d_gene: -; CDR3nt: TGTGCCAGCAGCCCCGACAGTTCCGTAGGGCCCCTCCACTTT; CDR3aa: CASSPDSSVGPLHF
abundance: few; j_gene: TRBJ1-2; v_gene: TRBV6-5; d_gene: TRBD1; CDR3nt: TGTGCCAGCAGTTTATCAGGGGGGTCTAACTATGGCTACACCTTC; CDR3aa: CASSLSGGSNYGYTF
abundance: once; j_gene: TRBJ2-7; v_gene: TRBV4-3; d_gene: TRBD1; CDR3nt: TGCGCCAGCAGCCAAGAACAGGGGTTCTACGAGCAGTACTTC; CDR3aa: CASSQEQGFYEQYF
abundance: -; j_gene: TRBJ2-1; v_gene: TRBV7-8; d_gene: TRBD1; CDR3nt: TGTGCCAGCAGCTTACGTGCCAGGATCGGGACAGGGACTACCAATGAGCAGTTCTTC; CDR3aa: CASSLRARIGTGTTNEQFF
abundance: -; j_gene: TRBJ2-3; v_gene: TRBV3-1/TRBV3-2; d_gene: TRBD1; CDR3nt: TGTGCCAGCAGCCAAACGGGACAGGGCACCCACACAGATACGCAGTATTTT; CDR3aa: CASSQTGQGTHTDTQYF
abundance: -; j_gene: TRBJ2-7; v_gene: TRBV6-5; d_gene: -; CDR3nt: TGTGCCAGCGAAGGACAGAGAGCCTACGAGCAGTACTTC; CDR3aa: CASEGQRAYEQYF
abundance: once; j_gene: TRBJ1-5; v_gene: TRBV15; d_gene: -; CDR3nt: TGTGCCACCAGCAGAGCAGCGGGACTCCAGAATCAGCCCCAGCATTTT; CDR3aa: CATSRAAGLQNQPQHF
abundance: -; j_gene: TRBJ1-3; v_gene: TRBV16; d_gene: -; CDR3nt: TGTGCCAGCAGCCAATCTCGGGGAGTTGACACCATATATTTT; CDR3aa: CASSQSRGVDTIYF
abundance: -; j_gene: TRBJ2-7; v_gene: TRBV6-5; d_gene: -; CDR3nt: TGTGCCAGCAGCGTCCAGGGGTTCTCCTACGAGCAGTACTTC; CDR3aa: CASSVQGFSYEQYF
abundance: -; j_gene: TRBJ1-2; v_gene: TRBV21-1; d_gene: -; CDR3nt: TGTGCCAGCAGCGAAGAGACAGTGATCGATGGCTACACCTTC; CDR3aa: CASSEETVIDGYTF
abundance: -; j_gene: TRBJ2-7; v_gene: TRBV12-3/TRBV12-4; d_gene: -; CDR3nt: TGTGCCAGCAGTGCCCCACCGGTTGATGAGCAGTACTTC; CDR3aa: CASSAPPVDEQYF
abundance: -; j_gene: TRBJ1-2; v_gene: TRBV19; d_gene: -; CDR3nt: TGTGCCAGTAGTACTACATCGGCAGGGTACCATGGCTACACCTTC; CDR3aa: CASSTTSAGYHGYTF
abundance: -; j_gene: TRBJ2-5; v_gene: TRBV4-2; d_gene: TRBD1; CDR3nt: TGTGCCAGCAGCCAGGTACAGGGGGGCGGTGAGACCCAGTACTTC; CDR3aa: CASSQVQGGGETQYF
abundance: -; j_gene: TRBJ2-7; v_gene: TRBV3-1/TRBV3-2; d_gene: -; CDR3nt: TGTGCCAGCAGCCCAGATACGGTCTACGAGCAGTACTTC; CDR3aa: CASSPDTVYEQYF